This T cell receptor beta chain was sequenced in a study of tumor-infiltrating lymphocytes in localized non-small cell lung cancer. Study-wide findings and caveats: Higher tumor T cell infiltration than in uninvolved lung was supported by TCRbeta sequencing.

V shed 7 bases, J shed 9 bases, and the junction held 15 bases outside the gene matches. Germline CDR1 reads SQVTM; CDR2 reads ANQGSEA. This CDR3 region has 14 residues. The assay was immunoSEQ multiplex PCR, and TCRdb's table has in-frame clones only and misses some. The sample contains 12,000 or so clones, 70% to 80% of which appear only once. A word on this clone: The target antigen is unknown.

The specimen was uninvolved lung tissue not adjacent to the tumor. This sequence was found in a human donor with non-small cell lung cancer. This chain connects TRBV29-1 to TRBJ2-1; 7 nucleotides agree with TRBD1. The CDR3 region has the DNA TGCAGCGCCGAACCAGGCAAAGGGGGCGTTGAGCAGTTCTTC. Residues: CSAEPGKGGVEQFF.